This T cell receptor (beta chain) was observed in a study of blood T cell repertoires in COVID-19. Regarding this clone: The junction does not match germline at one end; this may be a read error.

The germline V gene has CDR1 LGHNA and CDR2 YNFKEQ. The CDR3 length is 14 residues. TCRdb's copy holds only in-frame clones and misses some; the assay was immunoSEQ multiplex PCR. Of approximately 59,000 clones in the sample, around 85% were seen once. This chain joins TRBV4-2 and TRBJ1-5, with D unclear. Sequenced material: peripheral blood. This TCR derives from a middle-aged man with active COVID-19. CDR3 coding DNA: TGTGCCAGCAGCGAAGAGCCCGGGAACCAGCCCCAGCATTTT. Translated: CASSEEPGNQPQHF.